Each of the 16 T cell receptor beta chains below was sequenced from the same sample in a study of Graves' ophthalmopathy and Graves' hyperthyroidism. Investigators amplified TCR beta CDR3 regions from RNA transcripts. First-round RT-PCR with HTBI primers preceded a second-round multiplex PCR. TCRdb ran MiXCR on the multiplex PCR reads and lists one entry per CDR3 protein. Of about 660,000 distinct CDR3 sequences listed, under 50% were seen once; the top ten hold 3% to 3.5%. What was sequenced was peripheral blood. The receptors come from an adult man with Graves' ophthalmopathy.

The chain employs TRBV12-3 or TRBV12-4 and TRBJ2-5; 9 nucleotides match TRBD1. The CDR3 consists of 15 residues. V trimming: 5 bases; J trimming: 3 bases; junction bases outside the gene matches: 7. The CDR3 nucleotides read TGTGCCAGCAGTCGTACAGGGGGCTGGAAAGAGACCCAGTACTTC. Its translation: CASSRTGGWKETQYF.

This clonotype was seen at least ten times. The chain couples TRBV6-5 to TRBJ1-6; unclear D gene. The V gene lost 5 bases and the J gene lost 9 bases, with 14 bases spanning the gap. The V gene's germline CDR1 is MNHEY and CDR2 SVGAGI. The CDR3 loop spans 14 amino acids. The DNA for the CDR3 is TGTGCCAGCAGTGAAAGCGCATACGGTTCACCCCTCCACTTT. Its protein is CASSESAYGSPLHF.

This clonotype was counted ten times or more. The chain carries TRBV7-8 and TRBJ2-5; D call uncertain. Trimming stripped 1 base from V and 7 bases from J, with 7 bases between. The CDR3 runs to 12 residues. CDR1 SGHVS and CDR2 FQNEAQ come from the germline V gene. CDR3 nucleotide sequence: TGTGCCAGCAGCTTAGGTCGCGGGACCCAGTACTTC. It translates to CASSLGRGTQYF.

This clonotype was recorded at least ten times. This sequence joins TRBV5-1 and TRBJ1-1, with D tentatively TRBD1 (6 bases). CDR3 length equals 13 residues. The V end lost 0 bases, the J end lost 6 bases, and 9 bases lay between the germline ends. Looked up from germline, CDR1 is SGHRS and CDR2 is YFSETQ. The CDR3, as DNA: TGCGCCAGCAGCTTGGCGGGGGGCGCTGAAGCTTTCTTT. Protein sequence: CASSLAGGAEAFF. The full variable domain, rest sourced from reference TRBV5-1 and TRBJ1-1, is KAGVTQTPRYLIKTRGQQVTLSCSPISGHRSVSWYQQTPGQGLQFLFEYFSETQRNKGNFPGRFSGRQFSNSRSEMNVSTLELGDSALYLCASSLAGGAEAFFGQGTRLTVV.

This clonotype came up a few times. This chain links TRBV4-1 with TRBJ2-5; D is perhaps TRBD1 (7 bases). Trimming cost V 0 bases and J 1 base, with 15 bases left between them. Germline loops: CDR1 MGHRA, CDR2 YSYEKL. CDR3 length: 17 amino acids. The CDR3 DNA is TGCGCCAGCAGCCAAGATGACGGGGGACAGTTCCAAGAGACCCAGTACTTC. It encodes CASSQDDGGQFQETQYF.

On this clonotype itself: A much larger clonotype is one base distant, so this may be a read error. The chain recombines TRBV11-1 with TRBJ2-7; D possibly corresponds to TRBD1 (5 bases). The CDR3 runs to 17 residues. Germline assignment: CDR1 SGHAT and CDR2 FQDESV (reference sequence). CDR3 amino acids: CVSSLGGADPFSYEQYF. The CDR3 DNA reads TGTGTCAGCAGCTTAGGTGGGGCGGATCCTTTCTCCTACGAGCAGTACTTC.

The table lists this clonotype with many counts. The V and J genes are TRBV19 and TRBJ1-2, with D perhaps TRBD1 (5 bases). The CDR3 length is 15 residues. CDR1 LNHDA and CDR2 SQIVND come from the germline V gene (reference sequence). V shed 3 bases and J shed 4 bases, with 15 bases lying between them. The CDR3 DNA follows: TGTGCCAGTAGTATGGGACGACCCGGCGCCTATGGCTACACCTTC. Residues: CASSMGRPGAYGYTF.

This clonotype was observed at least ten times. The chain recombines TRBV7-3 with TRBJ2-5; no reliable D call. This CDR3 has 14 amino acids. Trimming left V 1 base short and J 5 bases short, with 11 bases between. Germline V gene sequence: CDR1 SGHTA, CDR2 FQGTGA. The CDR3 DNA follows: TGTGCCAGCAGCTTAAATTCCCAGGCGGAGACCCAGTACTTC. Translation: CASSLNSQAETQYF.

This clonotype was recorded a few times. Sequence at one end of the junction differs from germline and may be a read error. The chain couples TRBV10-2 to TRBJ1-3; D ambiguous. CDR1 is WSHSY and CDR2 is SAAADI in the germline V gene. This CDR3 has 12 amino acids. For the CDR3, the DNA is TGTGCCAGCAGTGCCGACTCAAACACCATATATTTT. It specifies CASSADSNTIYF.

Comment on this clonotype: A read error is possible here, since a much larger clone lies one base away. J is TRBJ1-5 and V is TRBV9; TRBD1 matches 10 bases. The germline V gene encodes CDR1 SGDLS and CDR2 YYNGEE. V was clipped by 3 bases and J by 5 bases; unmatched bases: 2. The CDR3 spans 14 residues. The DNA for the CDR3 is TGTGCCAGCAGCGAAGGGACAGGGGATCAGCCCCAGCATTTT. This encodes CASSEGTGDQPQHF.

A few counts support this clonotype. V is TRBV24-1 and J is TRBJ1-4, with 7 bases identical to TRBD1. Germline trimming cut 8 bases from V and 0 bases from J; bases unmatched to any gene: 8. The CDR3 length is 16 residues. Per germline, CDR1 KGHDR and CDR2 SFDVKD. The CDR3 here is CATTWTGFATNEKLFF. The DNA for the CDR3 is TGTGCCACCACCTGGACAGGCTTTGCAACTAATGAAAAACTGTTTTTT.

The chain is built from TRBV2 and TRBJ2-3; 8 bases agree with TRBD1. The CDR3 has 15 residues. Germline V gene data show CDR1 as SNHLY and CDR2 as FYNNEI. J lost 0 bases, V lost 5 bases, and 4 bases had no gene match. CDR3 sequence: CASSQQGESTDTQYF. CDR3 nucleotides: TGTGCCAGCAGTCAACAGGGGGAAAGCACAGATACGCAGTATTTT.

The chain uses TRBV12-3 or TRBV12-4 and TRBJ1-5; possibly TRBD1 for D (6 bases). The length of the CDR3 is 15 residues. The V gene lost 5 bases and the J gene lost 6 bases, with 17 bases spanning the gap. DNA of the CDR3: TGTGCCAGCAGTGAGGGTCAGGGGTTGAGTCAGCCCCAGCATTTT. Protein product: CASSEGQGLSQPQHF.

This clonotype was detected only a few times. The V call is TRBV11-2, the J call TRBJ2-5; D remains ambiguous. This CDR3 contains 13 residues. Germline CDR1 is SGHAT and CDR2 is FQNNGV. V lost 3 bases to trimming and J lost 1 base, with 6 bases between them. CDR3 nucleotides: TGTGCCAGCAGCTTTCCAGCCCAAGAGACCCAGTACTTC. The encoded protein is CASSFPAQETQYF.

This clonotype has more than one count but fewer than ten. No conserved phenylalanine or tryptophan ends this CDR3, so it is likely a read error. The limits of the CDR3 on the DNA are not certain, so only TCRdb's listed CDR3 is given. The V and J genes are TRBV9 and TRBJ1-1. Germline lookup yields CDR1 SGDLS and CDR2 YYNGEE. The CDR3 is 10 residues long, counting both termini. The CDR3 loop is CASSAGLAGG.

This clonotype was observed at least ten times. The chain links TRBV5-1 to TRBJ1-2, with D possibly TRBD1 on 5 matching bases. The V end lost 3 bases, the J end lost 4 bases, and 10 bases lay between the germline ends. The CDR3 has 13 amino acids. In germline, CDR1 is SGHRS, CDR2 YFSETQ. As DNA, the CDR3 is TGCGCCAGCAGCTCCGGGACCCCCTATGGCTACACCTTC. Protein product: CASSSGTPYGYTF.